This T cell receptor beta chain was observed in a study of T cells in women clearing cervical HPV infection. Regarding the study as a whole: A classifier using richness and V gene abundances reached an AUC of 0.83. CIN3+ cases had significantly higher TCR repertoire richness than controls, but evenness did not differ.

This CDR3 contains 12 residues. Germline V lookup: CDR1 SQVTM, CDR2 ANQGSEA. Genomic DNA, averaging 1200 ng per sample, yielded TCR beta CDR3 via immunoSEQ. TCRdb's copy holds only in-frame clones and misses some; the assay was immunoSEQ multiplex PCR. With fewer than 50,000 clones in the sample, the ten largest clones hold about 1.2%. In the case of this clone: Its specificity is unknown. The CDR3 goes on 3 residues after the read ends, and that part is filled in from the germline J gene.

This receptor was obtained from a woman between 18 and 70 years old with a cervical HPV16 infection that either progressed to CIN3+ or cleared (not recorded which). The genes are TRBV29-1 and TRBJ2-3; D is uncertain. The sample taken for sequencing was blood buffy coat. CDR3 DNA (partial): TGCAGCGTTGTATATCGACAAGAGACG. Translated: CSVVYRQET. The full CDR3 sequence reads CSVVYRQETQYF.